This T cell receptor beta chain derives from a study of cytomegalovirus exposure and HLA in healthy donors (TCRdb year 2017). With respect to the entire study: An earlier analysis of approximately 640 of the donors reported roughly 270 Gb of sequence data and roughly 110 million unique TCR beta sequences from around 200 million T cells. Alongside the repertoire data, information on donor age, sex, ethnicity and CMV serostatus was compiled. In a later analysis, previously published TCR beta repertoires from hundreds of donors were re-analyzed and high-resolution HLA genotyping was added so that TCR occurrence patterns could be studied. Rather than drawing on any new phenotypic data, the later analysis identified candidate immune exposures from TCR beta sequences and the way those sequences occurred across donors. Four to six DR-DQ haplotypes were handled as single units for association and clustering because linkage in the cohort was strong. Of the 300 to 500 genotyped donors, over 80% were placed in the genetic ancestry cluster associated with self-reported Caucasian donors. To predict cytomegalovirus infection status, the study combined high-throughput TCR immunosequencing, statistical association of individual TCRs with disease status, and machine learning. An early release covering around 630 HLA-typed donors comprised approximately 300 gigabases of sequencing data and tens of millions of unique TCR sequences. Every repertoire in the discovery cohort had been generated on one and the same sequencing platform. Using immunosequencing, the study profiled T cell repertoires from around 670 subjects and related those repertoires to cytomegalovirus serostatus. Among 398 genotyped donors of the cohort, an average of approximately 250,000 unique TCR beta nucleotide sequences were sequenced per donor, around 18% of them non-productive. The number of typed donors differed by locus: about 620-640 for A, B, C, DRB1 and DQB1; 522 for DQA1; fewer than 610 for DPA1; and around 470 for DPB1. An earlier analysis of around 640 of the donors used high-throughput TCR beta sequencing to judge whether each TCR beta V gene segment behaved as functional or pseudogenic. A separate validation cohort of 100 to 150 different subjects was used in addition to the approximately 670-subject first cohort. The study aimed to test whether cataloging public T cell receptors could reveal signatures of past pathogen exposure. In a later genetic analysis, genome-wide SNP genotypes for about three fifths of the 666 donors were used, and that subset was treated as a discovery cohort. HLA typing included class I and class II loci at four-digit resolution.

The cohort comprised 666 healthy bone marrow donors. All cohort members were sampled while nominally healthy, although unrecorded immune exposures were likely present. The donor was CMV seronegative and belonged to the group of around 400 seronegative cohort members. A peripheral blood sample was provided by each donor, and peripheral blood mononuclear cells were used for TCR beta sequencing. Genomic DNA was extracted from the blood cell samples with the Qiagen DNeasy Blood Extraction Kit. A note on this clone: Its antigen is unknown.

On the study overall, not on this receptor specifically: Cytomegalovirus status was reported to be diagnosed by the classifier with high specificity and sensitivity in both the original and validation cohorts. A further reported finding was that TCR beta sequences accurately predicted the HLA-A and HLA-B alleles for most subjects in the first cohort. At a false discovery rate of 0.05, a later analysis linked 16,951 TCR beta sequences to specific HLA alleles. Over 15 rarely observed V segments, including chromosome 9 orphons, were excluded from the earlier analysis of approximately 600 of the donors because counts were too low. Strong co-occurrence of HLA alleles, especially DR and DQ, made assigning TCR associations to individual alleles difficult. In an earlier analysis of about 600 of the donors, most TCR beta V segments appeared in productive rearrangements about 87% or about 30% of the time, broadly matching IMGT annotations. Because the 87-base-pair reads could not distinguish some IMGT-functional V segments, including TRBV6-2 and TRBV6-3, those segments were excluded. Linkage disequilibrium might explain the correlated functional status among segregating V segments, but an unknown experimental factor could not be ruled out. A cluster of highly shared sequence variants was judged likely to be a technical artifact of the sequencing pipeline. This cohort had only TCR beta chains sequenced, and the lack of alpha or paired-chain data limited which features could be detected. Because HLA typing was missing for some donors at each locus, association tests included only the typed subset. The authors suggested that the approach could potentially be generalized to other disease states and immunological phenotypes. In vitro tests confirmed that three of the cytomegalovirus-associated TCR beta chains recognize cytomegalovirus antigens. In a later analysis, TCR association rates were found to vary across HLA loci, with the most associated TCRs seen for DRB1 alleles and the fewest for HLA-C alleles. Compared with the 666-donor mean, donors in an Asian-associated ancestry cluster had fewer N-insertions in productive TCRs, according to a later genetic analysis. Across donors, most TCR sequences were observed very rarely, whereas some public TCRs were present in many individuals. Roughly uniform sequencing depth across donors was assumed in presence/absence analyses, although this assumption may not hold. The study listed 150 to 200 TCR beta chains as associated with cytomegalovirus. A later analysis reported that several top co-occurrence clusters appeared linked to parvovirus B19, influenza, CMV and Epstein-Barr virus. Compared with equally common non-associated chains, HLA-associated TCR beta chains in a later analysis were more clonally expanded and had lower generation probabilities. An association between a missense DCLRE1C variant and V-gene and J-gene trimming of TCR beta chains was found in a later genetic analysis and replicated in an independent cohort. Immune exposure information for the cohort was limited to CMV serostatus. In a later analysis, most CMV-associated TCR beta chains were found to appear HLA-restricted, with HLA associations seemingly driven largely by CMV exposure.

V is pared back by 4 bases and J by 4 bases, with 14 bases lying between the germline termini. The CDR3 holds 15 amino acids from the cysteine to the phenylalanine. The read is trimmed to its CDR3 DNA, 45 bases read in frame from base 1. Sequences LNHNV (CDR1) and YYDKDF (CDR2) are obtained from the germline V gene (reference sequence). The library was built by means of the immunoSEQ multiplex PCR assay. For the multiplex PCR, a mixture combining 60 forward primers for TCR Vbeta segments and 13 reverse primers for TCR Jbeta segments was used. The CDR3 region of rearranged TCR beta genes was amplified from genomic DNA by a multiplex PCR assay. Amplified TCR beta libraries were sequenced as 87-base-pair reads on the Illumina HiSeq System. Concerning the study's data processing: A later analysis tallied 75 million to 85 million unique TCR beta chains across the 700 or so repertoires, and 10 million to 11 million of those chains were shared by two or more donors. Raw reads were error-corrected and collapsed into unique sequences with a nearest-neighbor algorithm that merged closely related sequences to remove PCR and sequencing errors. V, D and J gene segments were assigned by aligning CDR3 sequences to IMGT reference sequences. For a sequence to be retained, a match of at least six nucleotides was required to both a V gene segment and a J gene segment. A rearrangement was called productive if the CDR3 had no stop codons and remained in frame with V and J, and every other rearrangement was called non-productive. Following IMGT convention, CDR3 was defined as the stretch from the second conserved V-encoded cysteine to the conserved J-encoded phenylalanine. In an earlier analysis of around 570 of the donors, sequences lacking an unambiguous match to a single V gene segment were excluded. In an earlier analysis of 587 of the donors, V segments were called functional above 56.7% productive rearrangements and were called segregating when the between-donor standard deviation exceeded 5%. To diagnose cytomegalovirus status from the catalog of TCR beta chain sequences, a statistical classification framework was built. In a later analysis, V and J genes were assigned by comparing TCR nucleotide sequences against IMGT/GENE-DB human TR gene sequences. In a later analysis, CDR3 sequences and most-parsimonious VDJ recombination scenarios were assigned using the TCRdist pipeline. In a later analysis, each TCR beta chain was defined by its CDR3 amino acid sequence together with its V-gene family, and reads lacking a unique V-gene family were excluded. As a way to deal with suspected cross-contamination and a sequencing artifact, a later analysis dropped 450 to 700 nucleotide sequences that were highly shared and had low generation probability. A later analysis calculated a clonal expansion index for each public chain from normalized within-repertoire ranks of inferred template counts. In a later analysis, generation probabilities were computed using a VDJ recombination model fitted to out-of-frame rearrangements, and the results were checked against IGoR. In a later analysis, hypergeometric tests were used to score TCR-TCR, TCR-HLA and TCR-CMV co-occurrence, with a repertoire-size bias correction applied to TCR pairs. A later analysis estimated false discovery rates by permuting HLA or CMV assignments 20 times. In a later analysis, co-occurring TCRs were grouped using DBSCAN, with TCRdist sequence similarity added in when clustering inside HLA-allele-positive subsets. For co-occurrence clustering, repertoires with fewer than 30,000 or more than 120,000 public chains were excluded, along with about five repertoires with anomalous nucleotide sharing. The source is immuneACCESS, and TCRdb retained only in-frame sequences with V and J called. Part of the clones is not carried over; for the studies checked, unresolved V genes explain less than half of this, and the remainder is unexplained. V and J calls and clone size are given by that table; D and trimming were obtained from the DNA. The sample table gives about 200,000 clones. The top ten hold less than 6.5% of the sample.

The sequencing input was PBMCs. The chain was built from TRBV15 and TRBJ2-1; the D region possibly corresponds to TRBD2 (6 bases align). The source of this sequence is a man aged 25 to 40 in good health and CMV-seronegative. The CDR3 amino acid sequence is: CATSTPAEGYNEQFF. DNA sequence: TGTGCCACCAGCACCCCAGCGGAGGGGTACAATGAGCAGTTCTTC. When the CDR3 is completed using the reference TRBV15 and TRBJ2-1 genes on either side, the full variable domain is DAMVIQNPRYQVTQFGKPVTLSCSQTLNHNVMYWYQQKSSQAPKLLFHYYDKDFNNEADTPDNFQSRRPNTSFCFLDIRSPGLGDTAMYLCATSTPAEGYNEQFFGPGTRLTVL.